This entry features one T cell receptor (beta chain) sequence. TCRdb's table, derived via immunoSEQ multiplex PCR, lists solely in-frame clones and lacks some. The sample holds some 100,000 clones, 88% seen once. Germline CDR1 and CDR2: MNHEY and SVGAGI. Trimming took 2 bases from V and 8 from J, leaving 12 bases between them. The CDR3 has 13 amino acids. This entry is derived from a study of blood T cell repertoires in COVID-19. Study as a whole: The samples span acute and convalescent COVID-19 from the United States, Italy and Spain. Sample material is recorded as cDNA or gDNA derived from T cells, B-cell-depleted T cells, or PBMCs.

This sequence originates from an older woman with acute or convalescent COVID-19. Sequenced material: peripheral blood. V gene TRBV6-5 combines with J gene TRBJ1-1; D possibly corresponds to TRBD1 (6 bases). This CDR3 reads CASSYKDREEAFF. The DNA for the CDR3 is TGTGCCAGCAGTTACAAGGACAGAGAAGAAGCTTTCTTT.